This TCR beta chain appears in the sequencing data of a study of control samples from healthy donors and cancer patients. The CDR3 loop spans 13 amino acids. Trimming cost V 5 bases and J 4 bases; bases outside gene matches: 0. Libraries were prepared by immunoSEQ multiplex PCR; TCRdb keeps only in-frame clonotypes and omits some of them. Of about 180,000 clones in the sample, 85% to 95% were seen once. The TCR originated in a woman in her late teens or twenties in good health. The J gene is TRBJ2-7, the V gene TRBV12-3 or TRBV12-4, with 12 nucleotides matching TRBD2. Input material: blood. This CDR3 is CASSGLAGYEQYF. The CDR3 DNA reads as TGTGCCAGCAGTGGACTAGCGGGATACGAGCAGTACTTC.